This T cell receptor (beta chain) is from a study of cytomegalovirus exposure and HLA in healthy donors. Study conclusions and caveats: The study designated roughly 160 TCR beta chains cytomegalovirus-associated. Other equally common chains were less clonally expanded than HLA-associated TCR beta chains, a later analysis showed.

The PCR was carried out with 60 Vbeta primers and 13 Jbeta primers. Authors' analysis steps: Among the unique TCR beta chains that a later analysis counted, about 81 million in all, about 12 million were shared. The protocol was immunoSEQ multiplex PCR, while the TCRdb copy is restricted to in-frame clones and leaves out a portion. For V, J and clone size, that table is used; D and trimming come from the DNA. The sample lists 150,000 or so clones, approximately 80% occurring once. CDR3 length equals 16 residues. CDR1 MDHEN and CDR2 SYDVKM come from the germline V gene. Trimming took 6 bases from V and 1 from J, leaving 16 bases between them. Note on this clone: Its antigen is unidentified.

This chain connects TRBV28 to TRBJ1-3; TRBD1 might be the D (5 bases). Sequences were obtained from PBMCs. This receptor was taken from a young man in good health and CMV-seropositive. The CDR3 protein is CASRKKIRVSGNTIYF. The CDR3 DNA reads as TGTGCCAGCAGAAAAAAGATCAGGGTATCTGGAAACACCATATATTTT.